The T cell receptor beta chain under discussion was sequenced for a study of neurological immune-mediated disorders. A single record per CDR3 protein comes from TCRdb applying MiXCR to the 5' RACE reads. The sample shows more than 70,000 distinct CDR3 sequences, about a tenth of them seen only once. This clonotype was seen ten or more times. The CDR3 contains 16 residues. CDR1 is DFQATT, CDR2 SNEGSKA, per germline (reference sequence). Between the trimmed V and J ends, which lost 3 bases and 4 bases, there was a span of 19 bases. This chain links TRBV20-1 with TRBJ2-1; TRBD1 or TRBD2 may be the D gene (5 bases each). Material for sequencing was PBMCs. The clonotype originates from a man aged 40-55 years in good health. CDR3 protein: CSASYGTRAKYNEQFF. In DNA form, the CDR3 reads TGCAGTGCTAGTTATGGGACGAGAGCTAAGTACAATGAGCAGTTCTTC.